The clone carrying this TCR beta chain has just a few counts. As yet, its antigen is unknown. The CDR3 consists of 13 residues. Per germline, CDR1 DFQATT and CDR2 SNEGSKA (reference sequence). Deletions cut 4 bases from V and 1 base from J, with 8 bases between. This entry is derived from a study of vaccination and CD4 T cells after COVID-19. About the research overall: The study collected post-vaccine samples a median 72 days after dose two, with a range of 14 to 241. Whole-study results and caveats: Convalescent patients had a median around 90% of post-vaccine SARS-CoV-2-reactive clones that were detected only after vaccination, not before it.

Treatment: roughly nine-day PBMC culture with coronavirus spike peptide pools or control peptides (ViraFEST assay). Per-well cultures of approximately 2.1 million PBMCs received around 10 IU/ml IL-2 and 8.5 to 10 ug/ml peptide pools. CD4+ T cells that had been cultured provided DNA sequenced with the Oncomine TCR Beta short-read assay. TCRdb re-called the PCR reads with MiXCR, one entry per CDR3 protein. The data hold 15,000 to 25,000 distinct CDR3 sequences, with roughly three fifths observed a single time. The gene calls are TRBV20-1 and TRBJ2-1, with no clear D. This sequence originates from a human donor who had recovered from COVID-19. The starting material was CD4+ T cells from blood, cultured in vitro, obtained after SARS-CoV-2 vaccination. The DNA of the CDR3 is TGCAGTGCTACAGGTCCGTCCTACAATGAGCAGTTCTTC. Its protein is CSATGPSYNEQFF.